This T cell receptor beta chain stems from a study of blood T cell repertoires in COVID-19. Study at large: Samples came from the United States, Italy and Spain, spanning acute and convalescent COVID-19. Sample material is recorded as cDNA or gDNA derived from T cells, B-cell-depleted T cells, or PBMCs.

In the authors' workflow: Using reference gene primer amplification, nucleated cell counts were estimated. TCRdb's table, derived via immunoSEQ multiplex PCR, lists solely in-frame clones and lacks some. For V, J and clone size, that table is used; D and trimming come from the DNA. The table shows 180,000 or so clones, with approximately 90% occurring only once. Per germline, CDR1 SGHTA and CDR2 FQGNSA. The CDR3 extends over 15 amino acids. V lost 0 bases and J lost 0, with 6 bases in between. The specimen sequenced was peripheral blood. This rearrangement joins TRBV7-2 to TRBJ2-1; D unclear. This TCR derives from a woman in her twenties or thirties with acute or convalescent COVID-19. The CDR3 loop reads CASSLARYSYNEQFF. CDR3 nucleotides: TGTGCCAGCAGCTTAGCCCGGTACTCCTACAATGAGCAGTTCTTC.